These 26 T cell receptor beta chains came from one sample sequenced in a study of blood T cell repertoires in COVID-19. Sequencing was performed with immunoSEQ multiplex PCR; in TCRdb, only in-frame clones are kept and a portion is missing. Here the sample spans 90,000 to 120,000 clones, 80% to 95% being singletons. The material sequenced was peripheral blood. The receptors here all came from a man aged 60-69 years with acute or convalescent COVID-19.

J is TRBJ1-3 and V is TRBV5-4; possibly TRBD1 for D (6 bases). The ends were cut back, 6 bases at V and 4 bases at J, with 11 bases in the middle. From germline, CDR1 is SGHNT and CDR2 YYREEE (reference sequence). This CDR3 has 13 residues. CDR3 in amino acids: CASNQQGGNTIYF. In DNA, the CDR3 is TGTGCCAGCAACCAACAGGGCGGAAACACCATATATTTT.

The sample holds one count of this clone. This chain uses TRBV6-5 with TRBJ2-2, with D unresolved. The CDR3 is 13 amino acids. Germline V lookup: CDR1 MNHEY, CDR2 SVGAGI. Trimming cost V 4 bases and J 11 bases, with 14 bases left between them. CDR3 in amino acids: CASSSVIKSELFF. CDR3 nucleotide sequence: TGTGCCAGCAGTTCGGTGATAAAATCAGAGCTGTTTTTT.

The rearrangement joins TRBV6-6 to TRBJ1-1, with TRBD1 matching over 8 bases. Germline V gene lookup returns CDR1 MNHNY and CDR2 SVGAGI (reference sequence). CDR3 length equals 15 residues. V shed 4 bases and J 3 bases; nucleotides not matched to a gene: 7. The CDR3 DNA reads TGTGCCAGCAGTTCCTCTGACAGGGGCGACACTGAAGCTTTCTTT. Its protein is CASSSSDRGDTEAFF.

This chain joins TRBV6-5 and TRBJ1-3; possible D gene TRBD1, 6 bases. The V and J ends lost 5 bases and 4 bases respectively, with 12 bases between them. The CDR3 loop spans 14 amino acids. The germline CDR1 and CDR2 sequences are MNHEY and SVGAGI. The CDR3 is CASSPGDPGNTIYF. CDR3 nucleotides: TGTGCCAGCAGTCCAGGGGATCCAGGAAACACCATATATTTT.

This clone is a singleton in its sample. The chain carries TRBV2 and TRBJ1-2; no definite D call. The V gene lost 3 bases and the J gene lost 1 base, with 12 bases spanning the gap. Germline V CDR1 and CDR2: SNHLY, FYNNEI. The CDR3 runs 15 residues. CDR3 DNA: TGTGCCAGCAGTGATGACCAGGATTTTAACTATGGCTACACCTTC. Amino acid sequence: CASSDDQDFNYGYTF.

The chain employs TRBV5-1 and TRBJ2-7, with D maybe TRBD2 (5 bases). Per germline, CDR1 SGHRS and CDR2 YFSETQ. Trimming left V 1 base short and J 2 bases short, with 13 bases between. The CDR3 totals 15 residues. The CDR3: CASSLSTSPTYEQYF. CDR3 bases: TGCGCCAGCAGCTTGTCAACTAGTCCCACCTACGAGCAGTACTTC.

The chain uses TRBV4-1 and TRBJ1-2; D unclear. This CDR3 is 18 amino acids long. The germline V and J ends were trimmed by 1 base and 3 bases, with 21 bases remaining between them. The germline CDR1 and CDR2 sequences are MGHRA and YSYEKL. Here the CDR3 reads CASSQVPSRGPADYGYTF. The CDR3 DNA is TGCGCCAGCAGCCAAGTCCCAAGCAGAGGGCCCGCTGACTATGGCTACACCTTC.

The rearrangement links TRBV25-1 to TRBJ1-1, with 9 nucleotides matching TRBD1. The CDR3 covers 15 residues. Germline CDR1 MGHDK, CDR2 SYGVNS. V was pared by 3 bases and J by 3 bases, with 5 bases of the junction left unmatched. This CDR3 is CASSDIWTGDTEAFF. In DNA form, the CDR3 reads TGTGCCAGCAGTGACATTTGGACAGGGGACACTGAAGCTTTCTTT.

The chain recombines TRBV28 with TRBJ2-5; no firm D call. With 1 base removed from V and 0 bases from J, the gap between germline ends came to 6 bases. Germline lookup yields CDR1 MDHEN and CDR2 SYDVKM. The CDR3 is 14 residues long. The DNA for the CDR3 is TGTGCCAGCAGTTTATACGACAACCAAGAGACCCAGTACTTC. Translated: CASSLYDNQETQYF.

V usage is TRBV24-1 and J usage is TRBJ2-2; 9 bases line up with TRBD2. With 9 bases clipped from V and 5 bases from J, the junction kept 9 bases outside the gene matches. The CDR3 is 15 amino acids. The germline V gene encodes CDR1 KGHDR and CDR2 SFDVKD. The CDR3 protein is CATLGVAGDTGELFF. As DNA, the CDR3 is TGTGCCACCTTGGGAGTAGCGGGAGATACCGGGGAGCTGTTTTTT.

The rearrangement links TRBV6-5 to TRBJ1-1; unclear D gene. Germline assignment: CDR1 MNHEY and CDR2 SVGAGI. The CDR3 totals 15 residues. Between the trimmed V and J ends, which lost 3 bases and 8 bases, there was a span of 19 bases. The CDR3 is CASSYEGNSPIEAFF. CDR3 DNA: TGTGCCAGCAGTTATGAGGGTAATAGCCCTATCGAAGCTTTCTTT.

This clone came up a few times. The J gene is TRBJ1-6, the V gene TRBV6-5; a possible D gene is TRBD1 (5 bases). CDR1 is MNHEY and CDR2 is SVGAGI in the germline V gene. The CDR3 has 15 residues. V was clipped by 6 bases and J by 9 bases, with 18 bases between them. In DNA form, the CDR3 reads TGTGCCAGCAGCCGGGACGTCGGGAGGGGTTCACCCCTCCACTTT. Translation: CASSRDVGRGSPLHF.

This clone occurred once. The CDR3, as DNA: TGCGCCAGCAGTGAGTCGGGGCCCCACAATGAGCAGTTCTTC. As protein: CASSESGPHNEQFF. The chain joins TRBV10-1 to TRBJ2-1; the D gene is possibly TRBD1 (5 bases). Trimming removed 0 bases from V and 5 bases from J, with 8 bases in between. This CDR3 has 14 amino acids. Germline CDR1 WNHNN, CDR2 SYGVQD (reference sequence).

This rearrangement joins TRBV28 to TRBJ1-5; D gene ambiguous. CDR3 size: 15 residues. Trimming stripped 4 bases from V and 0 bases from J, with 10 bases between. Germline-derived CDR1 and CDR2 are MDHEN and SYDVKM. CDR3 in amino acids: CASSSIADSNQPQHF. CDR3 nucleotide sequence: TGTGCCAGCAGTTCGATCGCGGATAGCAATCAGCCCCAGCATTTT.

The chain couples TRBV2 to TRBJ2-5; 9 bases are shared with TRBD2. CDR3 size: 14 residues. V lost 7 bases to trimming and J lost 4 bases; unmatched junction nucleotides: 7. Germline V gene data show CDR1 as SNHLY and CDR2 as FYNNEI. The CDR3 loop is CASTLAGAGETQYF. Written as DNA, the CDR3 is TGTGCCAGCACTTTAGCGGGAGCAGGAGAGACCCAGTACTTC. The whole variable domain, remainder taken from reference TRBV2 and TRBJ2-5, is EPEVTQTPSHQVTQMGQEVILRCVPISNHLYFYWYRQILGQKVEFLVSFYNNEISEKSEIFDDQFSVERPDGSNFTLKIRSTKLEDSAMYFCASTLAGAGETQYFGPGTRLLVL.

This clone was observed a single time. The gene calls are TRBV19 and TRBJ2-3, with 9 nucleotides matching TRBD1. The CDR3 has 13 amino acids. Germline lookup yields CDR1 LNHDA and CDR2 SQIVND (reference sequence). The ends lost 8 bases at V and 1 base at J; junction bases unmatched: 1. DNA for the CDR3: TGTGCCAGTCGGGACAGGGGCACAGATACGCAGTATTTT. Translation: CASRDRGTDTQYF.

This sequence joins TRBV2 and TRBJ1-1; D gene uncertain. The CDR3 is 12 residues long. The germline gives CDR1 SNHLY, CDR2 FYNNEI. V gave up 3 bases and J gave up 2 bases, with 4 bases separating them. The CDR3 nucleotides read TGTGCCAGCAGTGACCCTAACACTGAAGCTTTCTTT. Translation gives CASSDPNTEAFF.

This clone was seen only once. The chain is built from TRBV18 and TRBJ2-4, with D tentatively TRBD2 (5 bases). The germline gives CDR1 KGHSH, CDR2 LQKENI. The CDR3 spans 14 residues. V was cut by 5 bases and J by 3 bases, with 11 bases left in between. CDR3 in amino acids: CASSSTADKNIQYF. Here the CDR3 DNA reads TGTGCCAGCTCATCTACAGCGGACAAAAACATTCAGTACTTC.

The chain recombines TRBV11-3 with TRBJ2-1; weak D call: TRBD1 (5 bases). The V and J ends lost 2 bases and 15 bases respectively, with 17 bases between them. The CDR3 is 13 residues long. CDR1 SGHNT and CDR2 YENEEA come from the germline V gene. CDR3 region: CASSLRGLPALFF. DNA of the CDR3: TGTGCCAGCAGCTTAAGGGGCCTACCGGCCTTGTTCTTC.

V gene TRBV24-1 combines with J gene TRBJ1-1; tentatively, D is TRBD1 (5 bases). The CDR3 consists of 14 residues. Germline V gene data show CDR1 as KGHDR and CDR2 as SFDVKD. V lost 4 bases to trimming and J lost 10 bases, with 18 bases between them. The CDR3 bases are TGTGCCACCAGTGACCCGACAGTTACCTTGGGAGCTTTCTTT. It is translated as CATSDPTVTLGAFF.

This clone has only one observation. The chain uses TRBV5-8 and TRBJ2-7; the D gene is possibly TRBD2 (6 bases). Germline CDR1 reads SGHTS; CDR2 reads YDEGEE. This CDR3 contains 15 residues. Trimming shortened V by 1 base and J by 2 bases, and 13 bases separated the two germline ends. The DNA of the CDR3 is TGTGCCAGCAGCTTGCGGGGGAATCCCACCTACGAGCAGTACTTC. This codes for CASSLRGNPTYEQYF.

The rearrangement joins TRBV5-1 to TRBJ1-2, with 8 positions matching TRBD1. The V gene end was trimmed by 3 bases and the J gene end by 4 bases; junction bases not matched to a gene: 5. The length of the CDR3 is 14 residues. The V gene's germline CDR1 is SGHRS and CDR2 YFSETQ. The CDR3 DNA is TGCGCCAGCAGCTCCAGGACAGGGACCTATGGCTACACCTTC. Translation: CASSSRTGTYGYTF.

The CDR3 region has the DNA TGTGCCATCAGTGAAAGGGGGCATGAAAAACTGTTTTTT. Its protein is CAISERGHEKLFF. The V gene is TRBV10-3, the J gene TRBJ1-4; 7 bases map to TRBD1. The CDR3 spans 13 residues. Germline CDR1 is ENHRY and CDR2 is SYGVKD. V shed 3 bases and J 6 bases; nucleotides not matched to a gene: 1.

The V call is TRBV28, the J call TRBJ2-3, with 7 bases aligning to TRBD1. The J segment lost 2 bases and the V segment lost 11 bases, leaving 10 bases of the junction unmatched. CDR1 and CDR2 (germline): MDHEN, SYDVKM. The length of the CDR3 is 14 residues. CDR3 sequence reads: CAGSTGANTDTQYF. The CDR3 DNA reads as TGTGCCGGGAGCACAGGGGCCAACACAGATACGCAGTATTTT.

This sequence joins TRBV3-1 (or the pseudogene TRBV3-2) and TRBJ1-1; TRBD1 might be the D (6 bases). Germline V gives CDR1 LGHDT, CDR2 YNNKEL (reference sequence). Trimming pared 3 bases from V and 1 base from J, leaving 9 bases between. This CDR3 contains 14 residues. As DNA, the CDR3 is TGTGCCAGCAGCCATATGGGACAGAACACTGAAGCTTTCTTT. Protein: CASSHMGQNTEAFF.

The rearrangement links TRBV29-1 to TRBJ1-2; a weak D match, TRBD1 (5 bases). V gave up 4 bases and J gave up 1 base, with 7 bases separating them. The CDR3 is 12 residues long. Germline CDR1 SQVTM, CDR2 ANQGSEA. The CDR3 spells CSVGGLNYGYTF. CDR3 sequence (DNA): TGCAGCGTTGGGGGACTTAACTATGGCTACACCTTC.